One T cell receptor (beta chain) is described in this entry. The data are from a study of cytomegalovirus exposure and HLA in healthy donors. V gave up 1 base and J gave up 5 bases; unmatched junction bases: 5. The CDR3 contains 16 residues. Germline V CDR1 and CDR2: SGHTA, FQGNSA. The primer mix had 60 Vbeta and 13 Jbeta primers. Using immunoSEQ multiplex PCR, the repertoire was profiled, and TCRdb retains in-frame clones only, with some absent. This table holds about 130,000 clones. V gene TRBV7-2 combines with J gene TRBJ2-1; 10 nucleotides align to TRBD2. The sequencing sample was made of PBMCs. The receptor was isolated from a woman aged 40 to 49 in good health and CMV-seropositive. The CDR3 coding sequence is TGTGCCAGCAGCTTAGTCGGGACTAGCGCTAACAATGAGCAGTTCTTC. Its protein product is CASSLVGTSANNEQFF. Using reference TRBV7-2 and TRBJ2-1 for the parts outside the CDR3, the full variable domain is GAGVSQSPSNKVTEKGKDVELRCDPISGHTALYWYRQSLGQGLEFLIYFQGNSAPDKSGLPSDRFSAERTGGSVSTLTIQRTQQEDSAVYLCASSLVGTSANNEQFFGPGTRLTVL.